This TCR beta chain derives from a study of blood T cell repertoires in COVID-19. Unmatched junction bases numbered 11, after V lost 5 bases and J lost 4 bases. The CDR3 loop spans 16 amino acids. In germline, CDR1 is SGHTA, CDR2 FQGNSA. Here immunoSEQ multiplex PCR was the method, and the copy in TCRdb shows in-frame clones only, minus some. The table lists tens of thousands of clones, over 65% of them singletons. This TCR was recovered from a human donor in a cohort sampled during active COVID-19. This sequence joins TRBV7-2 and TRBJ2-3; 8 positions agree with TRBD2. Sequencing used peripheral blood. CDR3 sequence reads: CASSPRTGGASDTQYF. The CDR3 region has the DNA TGTGCCAGCAGCCCCCGGACGGGGGGGGCCTCAGATACGCAGTATTTT.